The 21 T cell receptor beta chains in this list originate from one sample, sequenced in a study of siplizumab effects on memory and regulatory T cells. Libraries were prepared by immunoSEQ multiplex PCR; TCRdb keeps only in-frame clonotypes and omits some of them. The repertoire holds some 73,000 clones, around 93% seen once, with over 4% in the top ten. The sample was CD8+ T cells sorted from blood. These receptors originate from a human donor in good health.

In this sample, this clone turned up once. The chain carries TRBV7-2 and TRBJ2-1; tentative D call: TRBD2 (5 bases). This CDR3 region has 18 residues. V lost 7 bases and J 0 bases, leaving 22 bases between the germline ends. Germline V gene lookup returns CDR1 SGHTA and CDR2 FQGNSA. CDR3 DNA sequence: TGTGCCAGCACCGCATTCGCGGGTAGACCCGACTCCTACAATGAGCAGTTCTTC. Translating it yields CASTAFAGRPDSYNEQFF.

V usage is TRBV6-1 and J usage is TRBJ2-7; D not certain. The V and J ends lost 6 bases and 4 bases respectively, with 7 bases between them. From germline, CDR1 is MNHNS and CDR2 SASEGT. CDR3 length: 11 amino acids. The CDR3 DNA reads TGTGCCAGCAGCCTCGGATACGAGCAGTACTTC. This codes for CASSLGYEQYF.

The V and J genes are TRBV4-2 and TRBJ1-6; maybe TRBD1 (5 bases). The CDR3 runs 15 residues. CDR1 is LGHNA and CDR2 is YNFKEQ in the germline V gene. The V gene lost 1 base and the J gene lost 6 bases, with 10 bases spanning the gap. CDR3 in DNA: TGTGCCAGCAGCCAAGTGGTCGGGGGTAATTCACCCCTCCACTTT. Translation: CASSQVVGGNSPLHF.

The DNA of the CDR3 is TGTGCCAGCAGTTTAGAAGGGGGCGTGAATGGCTACACCTTC. Residues: CASSLEGGVNGYTF. The chain employs TRBV27 and TRBJ1-2; 7 positions agree with TRBD1. V was clipped by 2 bases and J by 6 bases; unmatched bases: 6. From germline, CDR1 is MNHEY and CDR2 SMNVEV (reference sequence). This CDR3 spans 14 amino acids.

In this sample, this clone turned up a few times. The chain is built from TRBV4-1 and TRBJ1-2; D is unclear. The V end lost 1 base, the J end lost 8 bases, and 5 bases lay between the germline ends. The CDR3 is 11 residues long. Per germline, CDR1 MGHRA and CDR2 YSYEKL. The CDR3 here is CASSQGEGYTF. The DNA for the CDR3 is TGCGCCAGCAGCCAAGGGGAAGGCTACACCTTC.

The chain uses TRBV6-4 and TRBJ1-6, with 10 nucleotides matching TRBD1. CDR3 length: 18 amino acids. Germline trimming cut 10 bases from V and 8 bases from J; bases unmatched to any gene: 20. Germline CDR1 and CDR2: MRHNA and SNTAGT. The DNA of the CDR3 is TGTGCCAACCAAAGACGGGACAGGGGACTCCAAAGGGATTCACCCCTCCACTTT. Its translation: CANQRRDRGLQRDSPLHF.

Of note for this clone: One junction end does not reproduce the germline sequence, and a read error may be involved. This rearrangement joins TRBV5-3 to TRBJ2-7, with D perhaps TRBD2 (6 bases). TRBV5-3 is classed as an ORF, of uncertain function. This CDR3 is built from 12 residues. The CDR3 protein is CASSFGGYEQYF. CDR3 in DNA: TGTGCCAGCAGCTTCGGGGGATACGAGCAGTACTTC.

The V gene is TRBV11-2, the J gene TRBJ2-1; 8 positions match TRBD2. The germline V gene has CDR1 SGHAT and CDR2 FQNNGV. V gave up 5 bases and J gave up 2 bases; unmatched junction bases: 5. This CDR3 is 15 amino acids long. The CDR3 DNA sequence: TGTGCCAGCAGCCCCGGGACTAGTCCCTACAATGAGCAGTTCTTC. This gives the protein CASSPGTSPYNEQFF. Combining the CDR3 with reference TRBV11-2 and TRBJ2-1 gives the whole variable domain EAGVAQSPRYKIIEKRQSVAFWCNPISGHATLYWYQQILGQGPKLLIQFQNNGVVDDSQLPKDRFSAERLKGVDSTLKIQPAKLEDSAVYLCASSPGTSPYNEQFFGPGTRLTVL.

CDR3 protein: CASSLAQGPLREQYF. For the CDR3, the DNA is TGTGCCAGCAGCTTAGCGCAGGGACCCTTACGCGAGCAGTACTTC. The gene calls are TRBV11-2 and TRBJ2-7, with D possibly called TRBD1 or TRBD2 (5 bases each). Trimming left V 1 base short and J 6 bases short, with 16 bases between. This CDR3 region has 15 residues. Germline-derived CDR1 and CDR2 are SGHAT and FQNNGV. Drawing the rest from reference TRBV11-2 and TRBJ2-7, the complete variable domain is EAGVAQSPRYKIIEKRQSVAFWCNPISGHATLYWYQQILGQGPKLLIQFQNNGVVDDSQLPKDRFSAERLKGVDSTLKIQPAKLEDSAVYLCASSLAQGPLREQYFGPGTRLTVT.

V gene TRBV5-1 combines with J gene TRBJ1-3; D call uncertain. The V and J ends lost 5 bases and 4 bases respectively, with 13 bases between them. The V gene's germline CDR1 is SGHRS and CDR2 YFSETQ. The CDR3 extends over 14 amino acids. The CDR3 DNA reads TGCGCCAGCAGAGCTTCGGGAGGGGGAAACACCATATATTTT. It translates to CASRASGGGNTIYF.

The V and J genes are TRBV6-1 and TRBJ2-7; unclear D gene. CDR3 length: 12 amino acids. Between the trimmed V and J ends, which lost 6 bases and 2 bases, there was a span of 8 bases. Germline V gene data show CDR1 as MNHNS and CDR2 as SASEGT. The CDR3 nucleotides are TGTGCCAGCAGCATCAACACCTACGAGCAGTACTTC. Protein product: CASSINTYEQYF.

This clone has only one observation. The chain links TRBV19 to TRBJ1-6, with a weak D call TRBD1 (5 bases). The germline gives CDR1 LNHDA, CDR2 SQIVND (reference sequence). V gave up 9 bases and J gave up 9 bases, with 21 bases separating them. The CDR3 has 15 residues. In DNA form, the CDR3 reads TGTGCCAGCCAACCTCCAGGGTTGGGGGGTTCACCCCTCCACTTT. Translating gives CASQPPGLGGSPLHF.

A word on this clone: Sequence at one end of the junction differs from germline and may be a read error. The CDR3 loop reads CASSYSDGPYEQYF. DNA of the CDR3: TGTGCCAGCAGCTACTCGGACGGACCCTACGAGCAGTACTTC. V gene TRBV6-5 combines with J gene TRBJ2-7; D is uncertain. Germline V gene lookup returns CDR1 MNHEY and CDR2 SVGAGI. The length of the CDR3 is 14 residues.

Points on this clone: One end of the junction does not line up with germline, which may come from a read error. The sample carries other DNA sequences with the same CDR3. The chain combines TRBV27 with TRBJ2-1; D gene ambiguous. CDR1 is MNHEY and CDR2 is SMNVEV in the germline V gene (reference sequence). This CDR3 has 12 amino acids. CDR3 in DNA: TGCGCCACTTTAGGGTTTACCAATGAGCAGTTCTTC. Its protein product is CATLGFTNEQFF.

V is TRBV27 and J is TRBJ2-3; TRBD1 agrees at 7 bases. The trim removed 3 bases at V and 2 bases at J, leaving 11 bases unmatched. The CDR3 is 17 amino acids. Germline values: CDR1 MNHEY, CDR2 SMNVEV (reference sequence). CDR3 coding DNA: TGTGCCAGCAGTTTCCTCGTTAGACAGGGTATCACAGATACGCAGTATTTT. This codes for CASSFLVRQGITDTQYF.

This clone occurred once. The V and J genes are TRBV7-6 and TRBJ1-1; D gene unclear. Germline V CDR1 and CDR2: SGHVS, FNYEAQ. V lost 2 bases to trimming and J lost 1 base, with 11 bases between them. The CDR3 totals 15 residues. The CDR3 DNA follows: TGTGCCAGCAGCTTAACGGATACAGCGAACACTGAAGCTTTCTTT. Translating it yields CASSLTDTANTEAFF.

V usage is TRBV19 and J usage is TRBJ2-7, with 7 bases fitting TRBD1. The length of the CDR3 is 13 residues. Germline lookup yields CDR1 LNHDA and CDR2 SQIVND (reference sequence). V was pared by 4 bases and J by 3 bases, with 3 bases of the junction left unmatched. In DNA form, the CDR3 reads TGTGCCAGTAGTAACCGGGACAGCTACGAGCAGTACTTC. Its protein product is CASSNRDSYEQYF.

For the CDR3, the DNA is TGCGCCAGCAGCCAAGGCCGGGACAGCTCCTACGAGCAGTACTTC. Protein sequence: CASSQGRDSSYEQYF. The chain recombines TRBV4-3 with TRBJ2-7, with TRBD1 matching over 7 bases. Trimming cost V 1 base and J 0 bases; bases outside gene matches: 3. The CDR3 consists of 15 residues. Per the germline V gene, CDR1 is LGHNA and CDR2 is YSLEER.

The rearrangement links TRBV2 to TRBJ2-1; D ambiguous. The CDR3 consists of 13 residues. Germline assignment: CDR1 SNHLY and CDR2 FYNNEI. Trimming removed 5 bases at V and 8 bases at J, with 13 bases between. The DNA of the CDR3 is TGTGCCAGCAGTCAGGACGCTACGGATGAGCAGTTCTTC. Translation gives CASSQDATDEQFF.

In this sample, this clone turned up once. The rearrangement links TRBV6-5 to TRBJ2-7; D remains unclear. The CDR3 length is 11 residues. The V end lost 8 bases, the J end lost 2 bases, and 7 bases lay between the germline ends. CDR1 MNHEY and CDR2 SVGAGI come from the germline V gene. The CDR3 DNA follows: TGTGCCAGCGGCCAAACCTACGAGCAGTACTTC. Translation: CASGQTYEQYF.

With regard to this clone: Additional DNA sequences in this sample encode the identical CDR3. V is TRBV19 and J is TRBJ1-6; D is uncertain. The CDR3 is 12 amino acids. Trimming shortened V by 3 bases and J by 7 bases, and 4 bases separated the two germline ends. Germline values: CDR1 LNHDA, CDR2 SQIVND (reference sequence). The CDR3 is CASSIGNSPLHF. The CDR3 DNA is TGTGCCAGTAGTATTGGGAATTCACCCCTCCACTTT. The full variable domain, rest sourced from reference TRBV19 and TRBJ1-6, is DGGITQSPKYLFRKEGQNVTLSCEQNLNHDAMYWYRQDPGQGLRLIYYSQIVNDFQKGDIAEGYSVSREKKESFPLTVTSAQKNPTAFYLCASSIGNSPLHFGNGTRLTVT.